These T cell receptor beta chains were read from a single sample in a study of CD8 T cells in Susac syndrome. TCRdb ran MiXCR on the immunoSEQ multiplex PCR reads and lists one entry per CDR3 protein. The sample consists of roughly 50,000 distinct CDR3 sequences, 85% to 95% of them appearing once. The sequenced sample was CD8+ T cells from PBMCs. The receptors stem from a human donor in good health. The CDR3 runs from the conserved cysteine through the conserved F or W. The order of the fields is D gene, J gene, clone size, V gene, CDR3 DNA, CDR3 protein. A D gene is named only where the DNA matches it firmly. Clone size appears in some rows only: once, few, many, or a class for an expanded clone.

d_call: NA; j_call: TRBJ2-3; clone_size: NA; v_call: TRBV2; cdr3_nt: TGTGCCAGCCGTTTTGGGAGCACAGATACGCAGTATTTT; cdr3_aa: CASRFGSTDTQYF
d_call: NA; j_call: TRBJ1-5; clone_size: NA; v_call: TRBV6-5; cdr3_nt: TGTGCCAGCAGTTACCAGGGGTTGGAGCCCCAGCATTTT; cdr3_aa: CASSYQGLEPQHF
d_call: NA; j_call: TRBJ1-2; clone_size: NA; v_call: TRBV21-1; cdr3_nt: TGTGCCAGCAGCAAACGAGTAGGACGGAGCTATGGCTACACCTTC; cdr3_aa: CASSKRVGRSYGYTF
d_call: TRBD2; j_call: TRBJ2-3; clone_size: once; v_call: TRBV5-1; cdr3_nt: TGCGCCAGCAGCTTACGACTAGCTTCTAGCACAGATACGCAGTATTTT; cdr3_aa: CASSLRLASSTDTQYF
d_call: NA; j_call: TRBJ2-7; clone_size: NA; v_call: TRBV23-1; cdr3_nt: TGCGCCAGCAGTCAAGAGGGGGGGAAAAGGCACTACGAGCAGTACTTC; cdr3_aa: CASSQEGGKRHYEQYF
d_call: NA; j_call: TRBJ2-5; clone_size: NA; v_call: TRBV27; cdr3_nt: TGTGCCAGCAGTCATACCGGCGCGAACCAAGAGACCCAGTACTTC; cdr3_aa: CASSHTGANQETQYF
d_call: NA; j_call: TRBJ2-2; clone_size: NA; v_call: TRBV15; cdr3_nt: TGTGCCACCAGCAGAGAGTTCGGGGGAACCGGGGAGCTGTTTTTT; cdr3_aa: CATSREFGGTGELFF
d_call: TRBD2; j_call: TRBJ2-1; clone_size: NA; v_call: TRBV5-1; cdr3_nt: TGCGCCAGCAGCTTGGGACTAGCGGGACTCTACAATGAGCAGTTCTTC; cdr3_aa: CASSLGLAGLYNEQFF
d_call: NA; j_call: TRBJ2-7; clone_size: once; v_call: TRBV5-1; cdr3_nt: TGCGCCAGCACCCCGGCGGGCGGGGCCGGCTCCTACGAGCAGTACTTC; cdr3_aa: CASTPAGGAGSYEQYF
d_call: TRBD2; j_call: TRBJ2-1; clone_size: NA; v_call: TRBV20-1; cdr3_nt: TGCAGTGCTAGAGATAGCGGACTAGCGGTCTACAATGAGCAGTTCTTC; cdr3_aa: CSARDSGLAVYNEQFF
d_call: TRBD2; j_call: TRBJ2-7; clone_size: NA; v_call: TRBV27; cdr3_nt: TGTGCCAGCAGTCCGGGACTAGCGAACCACGAGCAGTACTTC; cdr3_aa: CASSPGLANHEQYF
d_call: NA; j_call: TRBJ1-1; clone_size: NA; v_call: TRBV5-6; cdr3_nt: TGTGCCAGCAGCTTTGGAGGGAGGGCTTTCTTT; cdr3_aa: CASSFGGRAFF
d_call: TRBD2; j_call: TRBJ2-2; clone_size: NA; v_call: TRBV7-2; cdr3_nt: TGTGCCAGCAGGGGACTAGCGGGAGGTTACGGGGAGCTGTTTTTT; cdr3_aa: CASRGLAGGYGELFF
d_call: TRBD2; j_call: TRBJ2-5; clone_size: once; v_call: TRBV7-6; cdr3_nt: TGTGCCAGCAGCTTGATGGAGGAGACTAGCGGGAGTCGTTTTGTCTTCGGGGAGACCCAGTACTTC; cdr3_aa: CASSLMEETSGSRFVFGETQYF
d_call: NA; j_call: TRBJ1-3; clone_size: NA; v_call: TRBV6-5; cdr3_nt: TGTGCCAGCAGTTACCCCTCCCTTGGGGAGAGCTCTGGAAACACCATATATTTT; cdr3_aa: CASSYPSLGESSGNTIYF
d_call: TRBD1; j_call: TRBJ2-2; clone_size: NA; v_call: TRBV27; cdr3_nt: TGTGCCAGCAGTTTATGGACAGGGCTGGCCGGGGAGCTGTTTTTT; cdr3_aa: CASSLWTGLAGELFF
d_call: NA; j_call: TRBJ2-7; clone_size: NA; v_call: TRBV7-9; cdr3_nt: TGTGCCAGCAGCCCCCCGACTGTAGGGTCCTCCTACGAGCAGTACTTC; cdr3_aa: CASSPPTVGSSYEQYF
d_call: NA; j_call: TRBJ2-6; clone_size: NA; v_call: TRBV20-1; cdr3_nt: TGCAGTGCTAGAGTCGGGACCGCCCCTTCTGGGGCCAACGTCCTGACTTTC; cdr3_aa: CSARVGTAPSGANVLTF
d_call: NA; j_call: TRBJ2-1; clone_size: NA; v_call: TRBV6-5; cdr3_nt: TGTGCCAGCAGTTATGCCAGGGGTAATGAGCAGTTCTTC; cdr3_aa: CASSYARGNEQFF
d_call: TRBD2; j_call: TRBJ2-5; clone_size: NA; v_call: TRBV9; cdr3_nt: TGTGCCAGCAGCCCCGCCGGAGCGGGACAAGAGACCCAGTACTTC; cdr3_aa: CASSPAGAGQETQYF
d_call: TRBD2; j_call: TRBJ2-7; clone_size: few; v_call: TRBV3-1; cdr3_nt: TGTGCCAGCAGCCGACCCGGGGGGGAGCAGTACTTC; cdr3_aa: CASSRPGGEQYF
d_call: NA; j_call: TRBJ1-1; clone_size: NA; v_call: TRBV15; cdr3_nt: TGTGCCACCAGCAGAGAAGAGGGTCACACTGAAGCTTTCTTT; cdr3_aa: CATSREEGHTEAFF
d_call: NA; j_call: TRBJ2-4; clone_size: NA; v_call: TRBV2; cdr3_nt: TGTGCCAGCAGTGAAGGTCGGGGCGAGAGAGCCAAAAACATTCAGTACTTC; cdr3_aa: CASSEGRGERAKNIQYF
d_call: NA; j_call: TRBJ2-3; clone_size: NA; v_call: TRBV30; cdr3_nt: TGTGCCTGGAGACAGGATTTCACAGATACGCAGTATTTT; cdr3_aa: CAWRQDFTDTQYF
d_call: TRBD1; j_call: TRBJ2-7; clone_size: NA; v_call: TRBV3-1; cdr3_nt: TGTGCCAGCAGCCTCGGGACAGGTCAATACGAGCAGTACTTC; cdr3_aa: CASSLGTGQYEQYF
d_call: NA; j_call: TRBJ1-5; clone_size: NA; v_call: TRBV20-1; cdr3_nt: TGCAGTGCTACCCCAAGGTTTTTAGTCAATCAGCCCCAGCATTTT; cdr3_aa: CSATPRFLVNQPQHF
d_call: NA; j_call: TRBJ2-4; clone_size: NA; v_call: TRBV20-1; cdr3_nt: TGCAGTGCTAGAGATCGGGTAGCCTCGAAAAACATTCAGTACTTC; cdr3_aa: CSARDRVASKNIQYF
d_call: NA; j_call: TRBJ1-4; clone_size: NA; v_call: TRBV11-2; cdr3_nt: TGTGCCAGCAGCTTAGATCCGAGGGTCTCGGAAAAACTGTTTTTT; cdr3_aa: CASSLDPRVSEKLFF
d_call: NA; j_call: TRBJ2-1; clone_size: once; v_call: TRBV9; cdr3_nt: TGTGCCAGCAGCGTAGGAGTAGCGACCTCCTACAATGAGCAGTTCTTC; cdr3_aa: CASSVGVATSYNEQFF
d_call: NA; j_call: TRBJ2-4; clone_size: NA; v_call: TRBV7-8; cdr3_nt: TGTGCCAGCAGCTTAGGGAGAACCGGGAAGGCCAAAAACATTCAGTACTTC; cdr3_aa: CASSLGRTGKAKNIQYF
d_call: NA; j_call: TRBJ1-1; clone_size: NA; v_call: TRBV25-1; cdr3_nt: TGTGCCAGCAGTGAATCGTCTGAAGCTTTCTTT; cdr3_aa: CASSESSEAFF
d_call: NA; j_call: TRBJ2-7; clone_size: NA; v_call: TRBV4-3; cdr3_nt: TGCGCCAGCAGCCATGGACTCTCCCCCTCCTACGAGCAGTACTTC; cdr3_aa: CASSHGLSPSYEQYF
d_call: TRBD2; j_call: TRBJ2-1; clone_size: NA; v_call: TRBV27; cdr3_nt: TGTGCCAGCAGTTTAAATTGGCTTAGCGGGAGCTCCTACAATGAGCAGTTCTTC; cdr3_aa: CASSLNWLSGSSYNEQFF
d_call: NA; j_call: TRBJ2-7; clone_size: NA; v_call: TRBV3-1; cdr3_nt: TGTGCCAGCAGTGGGACGGGCTACGAGCAGTACTTC; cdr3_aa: CASSGTGYEQYF
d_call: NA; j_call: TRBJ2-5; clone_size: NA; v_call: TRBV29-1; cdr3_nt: TGCAGCGGACGGACGGACCAAGAGACCCAGTACTTC; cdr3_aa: CSGRTDQETQYF
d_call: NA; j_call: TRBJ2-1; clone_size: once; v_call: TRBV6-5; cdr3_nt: TGTGCCAGCAGTTTAGACAAGGGCGGATTCTACAATGAGCAGTTCTTC; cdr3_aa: CASSLDKGGFYNEQFF
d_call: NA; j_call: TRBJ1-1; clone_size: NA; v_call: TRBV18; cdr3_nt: TGTGCCAGCTCACGGAGGGGTGAGAACACTGAAGCTTTCTTT; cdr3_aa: CASSRRGENTEAFF
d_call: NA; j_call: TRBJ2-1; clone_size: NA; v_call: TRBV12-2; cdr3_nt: TGTGCAAGTCGCTTAGCGCTTAGACTAGCGGGAGAATCCTACAATGAGCAGTTCTTC; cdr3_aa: CASRLALRLAGESYNEQFF
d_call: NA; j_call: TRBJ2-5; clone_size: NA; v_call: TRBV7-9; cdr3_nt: TGTGCCAGCAGCTTGAGTAGGCTGCGGGACCAAGAGACCCAGTACTTC; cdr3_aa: CASSLSRLRDQETQYF
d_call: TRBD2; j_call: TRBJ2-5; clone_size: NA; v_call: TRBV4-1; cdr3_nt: TGCGCCAGCAGCCATCCTAGCGGGGTGGGGGAGACCCAGTACTTC; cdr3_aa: CASSHPSGVGETQYF
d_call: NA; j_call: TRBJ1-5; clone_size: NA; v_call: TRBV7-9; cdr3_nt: TGTGCCAGCAGCCCCGGGGAGGGCAACCAGCCCCAGCATTTT; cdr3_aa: CASSPGEGNQPQHF
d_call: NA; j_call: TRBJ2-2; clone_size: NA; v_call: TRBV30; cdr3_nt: TGTGCCTGGAGGGGACCGGGACACCAAACCGGGGAGCTGTTTTTT; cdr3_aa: CAWRGPGHQTGELFF
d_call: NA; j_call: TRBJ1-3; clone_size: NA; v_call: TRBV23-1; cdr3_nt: TGCGCCAGCAGTCTTAAGGACAGCTCTGGAAACACCATATATTTT; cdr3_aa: CASSLKDSSGNTIYF
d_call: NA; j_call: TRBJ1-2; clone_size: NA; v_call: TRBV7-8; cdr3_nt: TGTGCCAGCAGCTTAGCACCAGGGGACGACTATGGCTACACCTTC; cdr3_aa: CASSLAPGDDYGYTF
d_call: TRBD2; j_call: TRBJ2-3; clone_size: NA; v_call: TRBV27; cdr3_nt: TGTGCCAGCAGTTCCTGGACTAGCGGTAGCACAGATACGCAGTATTTT; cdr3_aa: CASSSWTSGSTDTQYF
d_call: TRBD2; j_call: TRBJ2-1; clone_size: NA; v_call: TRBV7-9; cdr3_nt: TGTGCCAGCAGCCCTAGCGGGTTTTTTTACAATGAGCAGTTCTTC; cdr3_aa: CASSPSGFFYNEQFF
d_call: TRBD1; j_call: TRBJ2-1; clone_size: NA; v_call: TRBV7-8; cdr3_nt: TGTGCCAGCAGTTGGAGGACAGGGTATCATGAGCAGTTCTTC; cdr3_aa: CASSWRTGYHEQFF
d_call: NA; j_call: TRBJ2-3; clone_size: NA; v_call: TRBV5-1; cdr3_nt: TGCGCCAGCAGCCCTCGGGGGCCAGATACGCAGTATTTT; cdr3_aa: CASSPRGPDTQYF
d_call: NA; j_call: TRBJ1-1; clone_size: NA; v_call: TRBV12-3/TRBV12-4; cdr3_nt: TGTGCCAGCAGTTTAAGGTTAGCCAGGAGTGAAGCTTTCTTT; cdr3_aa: CASSLRLARSEAFF
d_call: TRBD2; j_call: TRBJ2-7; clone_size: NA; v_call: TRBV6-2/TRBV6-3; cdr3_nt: TGTGCCAGCAGCGTCGGACTAGCCTACGAGCAGTACTTC; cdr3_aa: CASSVGLAYEQYF
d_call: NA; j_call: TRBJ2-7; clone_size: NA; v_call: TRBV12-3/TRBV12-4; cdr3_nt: TGTGCCAGCAGTTCCTTGGCCCCACCAGACGAGCAGTACTTC; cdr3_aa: CASSSLAPPDEQYF